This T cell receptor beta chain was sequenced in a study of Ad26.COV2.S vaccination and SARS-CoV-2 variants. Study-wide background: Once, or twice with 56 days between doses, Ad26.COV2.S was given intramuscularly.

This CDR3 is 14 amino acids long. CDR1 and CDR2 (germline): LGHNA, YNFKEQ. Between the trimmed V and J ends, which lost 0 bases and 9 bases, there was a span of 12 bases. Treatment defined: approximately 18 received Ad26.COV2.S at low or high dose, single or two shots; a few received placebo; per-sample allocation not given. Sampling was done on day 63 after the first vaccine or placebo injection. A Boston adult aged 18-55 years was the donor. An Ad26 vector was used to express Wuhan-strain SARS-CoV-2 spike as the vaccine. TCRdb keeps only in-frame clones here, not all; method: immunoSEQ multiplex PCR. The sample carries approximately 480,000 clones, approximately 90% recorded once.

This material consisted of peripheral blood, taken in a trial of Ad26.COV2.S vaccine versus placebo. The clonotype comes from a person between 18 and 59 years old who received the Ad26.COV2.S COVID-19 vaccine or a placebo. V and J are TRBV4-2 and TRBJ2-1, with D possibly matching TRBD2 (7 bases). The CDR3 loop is CASSQEWGGTEQFF. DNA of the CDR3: TGTGCCAGCAGCCAAGAGTGGGGGGGCACTGAGCAGTTCTTC.